Reported below is one T cell receptor (beta chain). Antigen: not known. A deep-level run was used for the assay. Sequencing used immunoSEQ multiplex PCR; TCRdb keeps in-frame clones, though not all of them. This sample has roughly 100,000 clones, with about 67% found just once. CDR3 length: 15 residues. V shed 0 bases, J shed 6 bases, and the junction held 6 bases outside the gene matches. Germline CDR1 and CDR2: SGDLS and YYNGEE. The sample is drawn from a study of shared clonotypes between healthy human individuals. Study findings and constraints: Sequencing depth was a factor that was expected to affect clonotype sharing among donors. Only blood underwent sampling, and tissue repertoires likely differ.

CD8 memory pooled CD45RO+ cells and CCR7-negative CD45RA+ TemRA cells. V and J are TRBV9 and TRBJ2-7; 10 bases line up with TRBD2. Material: memory CD8+ T cells sorted from blood. Subset meaning: CD45RO+ cells pooled with CCR7-negative TemRA cells. This receptor was taken from a woman aged 30 to 39 in good health. The CDR3 DNA reads as TGTGCCAGCAGCGTAGGTCTAGCGGGAGTTGCCGAGCAGTACTTC. It translates to CASSVGLAGVAEQYF.